A single sample gave rise to the 16 T cell receptor beta chains below, sequenced in a study of blood T cells in healthy people across ages. Together with a sample-barcoded 5' primer, a J-beta primer mix was included in a second PCR lasting roughly 6 to 12 cycles. From the 5' RACE reads, TCRdb called clonotypes with MiXCR, one entry per CDR3 protein. The sample yields about 760,000 distinct CDR3 sequences, roughly 25% seen once. The same specimen was also included in a second study, on T cells of mothers and their children.

Sequenced sample: blood. These receptors were taken from a boy between 10 and 17 years old in good health.

This clonotype appeared a few times. The rearrangement uses TRBV6-5 and TRBJ2-3; TRBD2 matches 12 bases. CDR3 size: 18 residues. Germline V gene data show CDR1 as MNHEY and CDR2 as SVGAGI. Losses at the gene ends were 0 bases for V and 0 bases for J; bases not matched to a gene: 4. This CDR3 is CASSYSASGRGSTDTQYF. CDR3 sequence (DNA): TGTGCCAGCAGTTACTCCGCTAGCGGGAGGGGGAGCACAGATACGCAGTATTTT.

A word on this clonotype: Sequence at one end of the junction differs from germline and may be a read error. This chain connects TRBV27 to TRBJ1-4; 8 nucleotides line up with TRBD1. The CDR3 spans 14 residues. Germline V gene sequence: CDR1 MNHEY, CDR2 SMNVEV (reference sequence). CDR3 DNA sequence: TGTACCAGCAGTTTCGGGACAGGAAATGAAAAACTGTTTTTT. It encodes CTSSFGTGNEKLFF.

This clonotype was seen a handful of times. The V call is TRBV27, the J call TRBJ1-1; tentative D call: TRBD1 (6 bases). Trimming took 5 bases from V and 7 from J, leaving 26 bases between them. The CDR3 loop spans 17 amino acids. Per germline, CDR1 MNHEY and CDR2 SMNVEV (reference sequence). The CDR3 nucleotides read TGTGCCAGCAGTCTGATTTCGTCCGGGGGCGAATTAGGTGAAGCTTTCTTT. It yields the protein CASSLISSGGELGEAFF.

Comments on this clonotype: The germline gene is not matched at one end of the junction; a read error may be the cause. The J gene is TRBJ2-7, the V gene TRBV7-9, with D possibly matching TRBD2 (5 bases). Per germline, CDR1 SEHNR and CDR2 FQNEAQ (reference sequence). The CDR3 length is 12 residues. Here the CDR3 reads CASSLGVYERYF. CDR3 bases: TGTGCCAGCAGCCTCGGGGTTTACGAGCGGTACTTC.

In its sample, this clonotype was seen a few times. V usage is TRBV11-1 and J usage is TRBJ2-1, with TRBD2 matching over 8 bases. V shed 5 bases, J shed 0 bases, and the junction held 6 bases outside the gene matches. CDR1 is SGHAT, CDR2 FQDESV, per germline (reference sequence). There are 16 residues in the CDR3. CDR3 loop: CASSLTGGFSYNEQFF. CDR3 DNA sequence: TGTGCCAGCAGCCTAACGGGGGGGTTCTCCTACAATGAGCAGTTCTTC.

This clonotype was observed a handful of times. This chain uses TRBV25-1 with TRBJ2-2; 11 nucleotides line up with TRBD2. The CDR3 has 17 amino acids. Germline V gene lookup returns CDR1 MGHDK and CDR2 SYGVNS. The J segment lost 4 bases and the V segment lost 0 bases, leaving 4 bases of the junction unmatched. DNA for the CDR3: TGTGCCAGCAGTGAATATAAACTAGCGGGAGCCACCGGGGAGCTGTTTTTT. Translating it yields CASSEYKLAGATGELFF.

The chain employs TRBV7-2 and TRBJ2-5; D possibly corresponds to TRBD1 (5 bases). Gene TRBJ2-7 matches the end of the DNA better, so the J call may be wrong. The CDR3 spans 14 residues. Germline CDR1 SGHTA, CDR2 FQGNSA. CDR3 region: CASSLYQGSYEQYF. The CDR3 DNA reads TGTGCCAGCAGCTTGTATCAGGGAAGCTACGAGCAGTACTTC.

This chain uses TRBV3-1 with TRBJ2-3, with 7 bases that match TRBD2. The CDR3 runs 17 residues. V trimming: 2 bases; J trimming: 5 bases; junction bases outside the gene matches: 13. Germline CDR1 LGHDT, CDR2 YNNKEL (reference sequence). This CDR3 is CASSQTSVVKELDTQYF. CDR3 nucleotide sequence: TGTGCCAGCAGCCAAACTAGCGTGGTAAAGGAACTAGATACGCAGTATTTT.

The J gene is TRBJ2-2, the V gene TRBV4-2, with 11 bases matching TRBD1. This CDR3 contains 15 residues. Germline CDR1 is LGHNA and CDR2 is YNFKEQ. With 4 bases clipped from V and 6 bases from J, the junction kept 4 bases outside the gene matches. The CDR3 region is CASSPDRGPAGELFF. As DNA, the CDR3 is TGTGCCAGCAGCCCGGACAGGGGGCCCGCCGGGGAGCTGTTTTTT.

The chain couples TRBV10-3 to TRBJ2-2; D is ambiguous. V was trimmed by 10 bases and J by 4 bases, leaving 7 bases between them. The CDR3 is made up of 11 amino acids. CDR1 and CDR2 (germline): ENHRY, SYGVKD. CDR3 sequence (DNA): TGTGCCACCTACAGCACCGGGGAGCTGTTTTTT. Protein sequence: CATYSTGELFF.

This sequence joins TRBV11-2 and TRBJ2-5; maybe TRBD1 (6 bases). Near its end, the DNA agrees better with TRBJ2-1, so the J call may be wrong. Germline CDR1 SGHAT, CDR2 FQNNGV. The CDR3 has 12 residues. CDR3 protein: CASSFGQNEQFF. DNA of the CDR3: TGTGCCAGCAGCTTCGGACAGAATGAGCAGTTCTTC.

This clonotype has just a few counts. This chain uses TRBV18 with TRBJ2-7; no reliable D call. CDR1 is KGHSH and CDR2 is LQKENI in the germline V gene. The CDR3 sequence is 15 residues long. Trimming removed 6 bases at V and 0 bases at J, with 15 bases between. CDR3: CASSHTHPFSYEQYF. DNA for the CDR3: TGTGCCAGCTCTCATACACATCCATTCTCCTACGAGCAGTACTTC.

The chain carries TRBV28 and TRBJ2-7; D perhaps matches TRBD2 (5 bases). Trimming removed 2 bases at V and 6 bases at J, with 11 bases between. The V gene's germline CDR1 is MDHEN and CDR2 SYDVKM. CDR3 length: 13 amino acids. CDR3 sequence reads: CASSLRTVAEQYF. The CDR3 nucleotides read TGTGCCAGCAGTTTACGGACTGTAGCCGAGCAGTACTTC.

V and J are TRBV4-3 and TRBJ1-1, with unresolved D. Germline CDR1 LGHNA, CDR2 YSLEER. The CDR3 is 14 residues long. The germline V and J ends were trimmed by 1 base and 2 bases, with 8 bases remaining between them. The CDR3 sequence: CASSQGHTNTEAFF. The DNA of the CDR3 is TGCGCCAGCAGCCAAGGACACACCAACACTGAAGCTTTCTTT.

The rearrangement links TRBV4-2 to TRBJ2-1; no firm D call. V gave up 0 bases and J gave up 5 bases, with 17 bases separating them. Per the germline V gene, CDR1 is LGHNA and CDR2 is YNFKEQ. CDR3 length: 17 residues. CDR3 amino acids: CASSQDGSPSVNNEQFF. The CDR3 nucleotides read TGTGCCAGCAGCCAAGATGGCAGCCCATCTGTGAACAATGAGCAGTTCTTC.

This clonotype was seen more than once but under ten times. The chain joins TRBV20-1 to TRBJ1-6, with D possibly matching TRBD1 (5 bases). CDR3 size: 12 residues. Germline-derived CDR1 and CDR2 are DFQATT and SNEGSKA (reference sequence). The V and J ends lost 5 bases and 7 bases respectively, with 9 bases between them. The CDR3 here is CSAWDLNSPLHF. DNA of the CDR3: TGCAGTGCTTGGGACCTAAATTCACCCCTCCACTTT.